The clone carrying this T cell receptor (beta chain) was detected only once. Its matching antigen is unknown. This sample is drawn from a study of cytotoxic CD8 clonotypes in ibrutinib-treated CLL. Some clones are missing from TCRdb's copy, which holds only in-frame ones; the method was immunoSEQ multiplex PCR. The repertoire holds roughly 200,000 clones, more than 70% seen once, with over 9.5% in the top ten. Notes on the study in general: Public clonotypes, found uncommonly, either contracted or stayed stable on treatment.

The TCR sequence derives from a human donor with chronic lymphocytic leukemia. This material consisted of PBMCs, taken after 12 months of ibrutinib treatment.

As DNA, the CDR3 is TGTGCCATCAGTTCCCTCCCCCAGACCTATGGCTACACCTTC. Its protein product is CAISSLPQTYGYTF. The chain couples TRBV10-3 to TRBJ1-2; D not certain. This CDR3 has 14 residues. Germline values: CDR1 ENHRY, CDR2 SYGVKD. The V end lost 5 bases, the J end lost 4 bases, and 14 bases lay between the germline ends.